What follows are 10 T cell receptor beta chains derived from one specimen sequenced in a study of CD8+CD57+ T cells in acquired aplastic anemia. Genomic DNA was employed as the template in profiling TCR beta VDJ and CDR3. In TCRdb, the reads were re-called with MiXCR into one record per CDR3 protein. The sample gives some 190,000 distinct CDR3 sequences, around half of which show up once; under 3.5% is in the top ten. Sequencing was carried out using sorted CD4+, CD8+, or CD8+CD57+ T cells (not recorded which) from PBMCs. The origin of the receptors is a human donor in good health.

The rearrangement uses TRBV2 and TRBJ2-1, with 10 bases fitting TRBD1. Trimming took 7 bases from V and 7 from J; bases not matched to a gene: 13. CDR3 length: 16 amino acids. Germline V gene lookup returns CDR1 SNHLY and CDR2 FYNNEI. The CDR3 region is CASTTSWGQGLNEQFF. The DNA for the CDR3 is TGTGCCAGCACCACCAGCTGGGGACAGGGGTTGAATGAGCAGTTCTTC.

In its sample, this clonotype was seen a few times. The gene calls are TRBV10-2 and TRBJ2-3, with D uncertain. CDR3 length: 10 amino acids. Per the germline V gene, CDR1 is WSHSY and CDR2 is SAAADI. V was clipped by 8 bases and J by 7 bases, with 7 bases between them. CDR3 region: CASGPYTQYF. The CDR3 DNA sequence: TGCGCCAGCGGGCCGTATACGCAGTATTTT.

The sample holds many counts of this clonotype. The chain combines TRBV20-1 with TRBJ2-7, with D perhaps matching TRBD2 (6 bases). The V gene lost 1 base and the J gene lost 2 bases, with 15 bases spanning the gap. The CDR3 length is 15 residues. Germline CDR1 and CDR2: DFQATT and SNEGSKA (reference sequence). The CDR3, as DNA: TGCAGTGCTAGAGCGGTCGGAGGGAGGCCCTACGAGCAGTACTTC. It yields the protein CSARAVGGRPYEQYF.

The CDR3 protein is CASSLGGGAGTDTQYF. CDR3 coding DNA: TGTGCCAGCAGCTTGGGCGGGGGGGCCGGTACAGATACGCAGTATTTT. This chain links TRBV5-4 with TRBJ2-3; 9 bases align to TRBD2. Germline-derived CDR1 and CDR2 are SGHNT and YYREEE (reference sequence). The junction had 5 bases not matched to a gene; V was cut back by 0 bases and J by 3 bases. CDR3 length: 16 residues.

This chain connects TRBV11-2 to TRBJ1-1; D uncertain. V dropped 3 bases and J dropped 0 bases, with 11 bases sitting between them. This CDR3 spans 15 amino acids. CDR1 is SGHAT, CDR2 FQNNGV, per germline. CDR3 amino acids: CASSFPPEVNTEAFF. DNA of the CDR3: TGTGCCAGCAGCTTTCCCCCAGAAGTGAACACTGAAGCTTTCTTT.

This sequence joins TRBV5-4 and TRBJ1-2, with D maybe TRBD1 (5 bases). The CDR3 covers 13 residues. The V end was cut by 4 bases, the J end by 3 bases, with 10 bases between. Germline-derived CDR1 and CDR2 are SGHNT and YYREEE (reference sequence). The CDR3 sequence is CASSPQADYGYTF. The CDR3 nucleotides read TGTGCCAGCAGCCCACAGGCTGACTATGGCTACACCTTC.

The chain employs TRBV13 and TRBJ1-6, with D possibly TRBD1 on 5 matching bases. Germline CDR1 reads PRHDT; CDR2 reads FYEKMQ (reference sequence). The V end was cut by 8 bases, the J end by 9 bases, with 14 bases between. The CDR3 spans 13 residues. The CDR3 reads CASSQGVSSPLHF. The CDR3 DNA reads TGTGCCAGCTCCCAGGGTGTCAGTTCACCCCTCCACTTT.

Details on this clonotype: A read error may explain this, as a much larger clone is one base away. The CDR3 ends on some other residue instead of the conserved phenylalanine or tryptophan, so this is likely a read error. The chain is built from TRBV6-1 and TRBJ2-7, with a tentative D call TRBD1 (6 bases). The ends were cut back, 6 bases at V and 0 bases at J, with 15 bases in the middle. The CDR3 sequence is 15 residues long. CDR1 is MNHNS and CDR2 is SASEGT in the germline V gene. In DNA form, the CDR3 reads TGTGCCAGCAGACATGGACAGAGGAGCTCCTACGAGCAGTACTCC. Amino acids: CASRHGQRSSYEQYS.

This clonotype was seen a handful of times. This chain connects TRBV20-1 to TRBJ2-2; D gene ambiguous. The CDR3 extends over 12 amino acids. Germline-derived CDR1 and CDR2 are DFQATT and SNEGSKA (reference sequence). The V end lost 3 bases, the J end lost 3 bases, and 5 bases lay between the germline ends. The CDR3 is CSARQHTGELFF. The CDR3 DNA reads TGCAGTGCTAGGCAGCACACCGGGGAGCTGTTTTTT.

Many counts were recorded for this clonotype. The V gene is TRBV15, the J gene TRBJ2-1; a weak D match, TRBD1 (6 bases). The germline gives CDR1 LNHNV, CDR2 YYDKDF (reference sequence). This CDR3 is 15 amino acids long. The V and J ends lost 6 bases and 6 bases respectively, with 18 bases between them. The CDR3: CATRGSQPGVNEQFF. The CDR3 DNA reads TGTGCCACCAGAGGCAGCCAACCAGGGGTCAATGAGCAGTTCTTC.